This TCR beta chain was profiled in a study of shared clonotypes between healthy human individuals. Background on the study: The study used three CD4 naive, three CD4 memory, two CD8 naive and one CD8 memory plate per donor. Broader study findings: Investigators collected only blood, and repertoires in tissues likely differ.

Per the germline V gene, CDR1 is MNHNY and CDR2 is SVGAGI (reference sequence). The V end lost 0 bases, the J end lost 4 bases, and 4 bases lay between the germline ends. CDR3 length equals 13 residues. Every immunoSEQ plate was one replicate of a subset's evenly spread DNA. As handled by the study authors: With immunoSEQ giving junction-only sequences and no quality scores, filtering differed. Assay: immunoSEQ multiplex PCR; the TCRdb copy retains only in-frame clones and omits some. V and J calls and clone size are as listed in that table; D and trimming were resolved from the DNA. The repertoire consists of 550,000 to 600,000 clones, with nearly 98% occurring once and the leading ten covering 0.3% to 0.35%. Terminally differentiated effector memory CD45RA+ cells were left out of the naive CD8 fraction, which was CD45RO-negative and positively selected for CCR7. About this clone itself: Antigen: not known.

Sequenced sample: naive CD8+ T cells sorted from blood. This chain joins TRBV6-6 and TRBJ2-1; no definite D call. The TCR originated in a man aged 25-45 years in good health. For the CDR3, the DNA is TGTGCCAGCAGTTACTCGACTTACAATGAGCAGTTCTTC. This translates into CASSYSTYNEQFF.